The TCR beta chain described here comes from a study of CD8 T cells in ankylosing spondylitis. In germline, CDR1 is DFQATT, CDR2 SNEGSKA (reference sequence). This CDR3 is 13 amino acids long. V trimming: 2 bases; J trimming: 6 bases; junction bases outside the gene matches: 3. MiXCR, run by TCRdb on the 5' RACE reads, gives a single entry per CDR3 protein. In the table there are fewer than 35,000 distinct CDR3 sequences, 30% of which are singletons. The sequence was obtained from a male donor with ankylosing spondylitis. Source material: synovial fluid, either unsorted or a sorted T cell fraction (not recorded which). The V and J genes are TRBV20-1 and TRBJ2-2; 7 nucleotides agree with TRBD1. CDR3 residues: CSARRQGPGELFF. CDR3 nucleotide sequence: TGCAGTGCTAGACGACAGGGACCCGGGGAGCTGTTTTTT.